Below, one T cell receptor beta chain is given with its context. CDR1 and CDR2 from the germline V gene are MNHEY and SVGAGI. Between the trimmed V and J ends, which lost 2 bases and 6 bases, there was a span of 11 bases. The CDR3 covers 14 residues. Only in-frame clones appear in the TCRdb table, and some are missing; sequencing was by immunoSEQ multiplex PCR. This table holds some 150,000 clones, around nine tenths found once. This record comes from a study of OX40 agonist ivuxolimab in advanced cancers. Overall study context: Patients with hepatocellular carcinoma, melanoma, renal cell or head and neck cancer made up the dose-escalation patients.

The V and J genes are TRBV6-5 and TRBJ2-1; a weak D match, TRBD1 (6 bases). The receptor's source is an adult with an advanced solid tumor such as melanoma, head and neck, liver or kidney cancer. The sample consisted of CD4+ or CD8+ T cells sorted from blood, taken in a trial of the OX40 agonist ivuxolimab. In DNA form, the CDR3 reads TGTGCCAGCAGTTACCAGGGGAGCTTCAATGAGCAGTTCTTC. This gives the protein CASSYQGSFNEQFF.